Each of the 25 T cell receptor beta chains below was sequenced from the same sample in a study of T cells in Graves' hyperthyroidism and ophthalmopathy. Amplification targeted TCR beta CDR3 regions from RNA transcripts. First-round RT-PCR with HTBI primers amplified the TCR CDR3 region. A single record per CDR3 protein comes from TCRdb applying MiXCR to the multiplex PCR reads. The sample consists of about 360,000 distinct CDR3 sequences, around 14% of them appearing once. The material sequenced was blood. These receptors came from a woman under 30 with Graves' hyperthyroidism.

This clonotype was detected ten times or more. The rearrangement joins TRBV19 to TRBJ1-2, with D maybe TRBD1 (5 bases). There are 15 residues in the CDR3. Trimming removed 3 bases from V and 3 bases from J, with 14 bases in between. From germline, CDR1 is LNHDA and CDR2 SQIVND (reference sequence). The CDR3 DNA reads TGTGCCAGTAGTATTGGTTGGGGGTTTGACTATGGCTACACCTTC. Translating gives CASSIGWGFDYGYTF. Using reference TRBV19 and TRBJ1-2 for the parts outside the CDR3, the full variable domain is DGGITQSPKYLFRKEGQNVTLSCEQNLNHDAMYWYRQDPGQGLRLIYYSQIVNDFQKGDIAEGYSVSREKKESFPLTVTSAQKNPTAFYLCASSIGWGFDYGYTFGSGTRLTVV.

This clonotype was found many times. The rearrangement links TRBV6-7 to TRBJ2-1; 8 bases fit TRBD2. TRBV6-7 is classed as an ORF, of uncertain function. Trimming removed 0 bases from V and 4 bases from J; junction bases left unmatched: 5. This CDR3 has 16 amino acids. In nucleotides, the CDR3 is TGTGCCAGCAGTTACTCCCCTGGCGGGGGGTACAATGAGCAGTTCTTC. It yields the protein CASSYSPGGGYNEQFF.

This sequence joins TRBV5-1 and TRBJ1-1; 10 nucleotides match TRBD1. This CDR3 comprises 14 residues. Germline V gene sequence: CDR1 SGHRS, CDR2 YFSETQ. Trimming at V came to 3 bases and at J to 5 bases, leaving 4 bases not matched to a gene. CDR3 DNA sequence: TGCGCCAGCAGCTCGGGACAGGGGCTAACTGAAGCTTTCTTT. This translates into CASSSGQGLTEAFF.

This clonotype was recorded many times. The rearrangement uses TRBV20-1 and TRBJ2-1; no definite D call. Germline values: CDR1 DFQATT, CDR2 SNEGSKA (reference sequence). V was shortened by 6 bases and J by 10 bases, with 13 bases between the two germline ends. The CDR3 extends over 11 amino acids. The DNA of the CDR3 is TGCAGTGCCCGAAGGTCGGTCGAGCAGTTCTTC. This sequence encodes CSARRSVEQFF.

This clonotype was detected ten times or more. The chain couples TRBV29-1 to TRBJ2-7; tentatively, D is TRBD2 (6 bases). Germline V lookup: CDR1 SQVTM, CDR2 ANQGSEA. Trimming stripped 0 bases from V and 4 bases from J, with 16 bases between. This CDR3 has 15 amino acids. This chain's CDR3 is CSVEDPYGAGYEQYF. As DNA, the CDR3 is TGCAGCGTTGAAGACCCCTACGGGGCGGGGTACGAGCAGTACTTC.

A few counts support this clonotype. This rearrangement joins TRBV15 to TRBJ1-5; no clear D gene. CDR1 is LNHNV and CDR2 is YYDKDF in the germline V gene (reference sequence). V lost 5 bases to trimming and J lost 6 bases, with 11 bases between them. The CDR3 sequence is 13 residues long. CDR3 DNA sequence: TGTGCCACCAGCTACTTGTGGAGTCAGCCCCAGCATTTT. Amino acid sequence: CATSYLWSQPQHF.

A few counts support this clonotype. This chain connects TRBV4-1 to TRBJ2-5; 8 bases map to TRBD2. The ends lost 4 bases at V and 2 bases at J; junction bases unmatched: 9. There are 16 residues in the CDR3. The germline gives CDR1 MGHRA, CDR2 YSYEKL. Here the CDR3 DNA reads TGCGCCAGCAGCCCGACGGAACTAGCGGCTCAAGAGACCCAGTACTTC. Its protein is CASSPTELAAQETQYF.

V gene TRBV6-1 combines with J gene TRBJ2-1; no reliable D call. CDR1 is MNHNS, CDR2 SASEGT, per germline. Trimming left V 2 bases short and J 2 bases short, with 13 bases between. The CDR3 loop spans 16 amino acids. The CDR3 DNA reads as TGTGCCAGCAGTGAATTGGCGGAGAGGCCCTACAATGAGCAGTTCTTC. Protein: CASSELAERPYNEQFF.

CDR3 nucleotide sequence: TGTGCCAGCAACCGACAAGACAATGAGCAGTTCTTC. Its protein product is CASNRQDNEQFF. V gene TRBV6-1 combines with J gene TRBJ2-1, with D hard to call. The CDR3 contains 12 residues. Germline V gene lookup returns CDR1 MNHNS and CDR2 SASEGT. Trimming removed 7 bases from V and 5 bases from J, with 9 bases in between.

This clonotype was seen more than once but under ten times. The chain combines TRBV12-3 or TRBV12-4 with TRBJ1-2; TRBD1 is a possible D gene (5 bases). Trimming took 3 bases from V and 4 from J, leaving 15 bases between them. The CDR3 extends over 15 amino acids. This CDR3 is CASSFNTGRVYGYTF. CDR3 nucleotides: TGTGCCAGCAGTTTTAATACGGGACGGGTCTATGGCTACACCTTC.

This rearrangement joins TRBV7-3 to TRBJ2-1; D is perhaps TRBD1 (5 bases). TRBJ2-7 explains the end of the DNA better; the J call may be wrong. This CDR3 has 13 amino acids. Germline-derived CDR1 and CDR2 are SGHTA and FQGTGA. The CDR3 nucleotides read TGTGCCAGCAGCTTACAGGGATGGAATGAGCAGTACTTC. Translating gives CASSLQGWNEQYF.

This clonotype turned up a few times. The CDR3 loop reads CSARDIPRGSPLHF. The CDR3 coding sequence is TGCAGTGCTAGAGATATTCCGAGAGGTTCACCCCTCCACTTT. The chain carries TRBV20-1 and TRBJ1-6, with no clear D. The length of the CDR3 is 14 residues. Germline assignment: CDR1 DFQATT and CDR2 SNEGSKA (reference sequence). Trimming left V 0 bases short and J 9 bases short, with 12 bases between.

In this sample, this clonotype turned up many times. CDR3 nucleotides: TGTGCCAGCAGCACACAGGGGCTCGAGCAGTACTTC. As protein: CASSTQGLEQYF. The chain employs TRBV28 and TRBJ2-7, with TRBD1 matching 7 bases. Trimming at V came to 6 bases and at J to 6 bases, leaving 5 bases not matched to a gene. CDR3 length: 12 residues. Germline V gene lookup returns CDR1 MDHEN and CDR2 SYDVKM.

This clonotype turned up a few times. This chain joins TRBV7-8 and TRBJ2-1; maybe TRBD1 (5 bases). The V gene lost 3 bases and the J gene lost 0 bases, with 9 bases spanning the gap. The CDR3 totals 15 residues. CDR1 is SGHVS and CDR2 is FQNEAQ in the germline V gene. The CDR3 spells CASSFDSSSYNEQFF. The CDR3 DNA follows: TGTGCCAGCAGCTTTGACAGCTCCTCCTACAATGAGCAGTTCTTC. Together with reference TRBV7-8 and TRBJ2-1, the CDR3 gives the full variable domain: GAGVSQSPRYKVAKRGQDVALRCDPISGHVSLFWYQQALGQGPEFLTYFQNEAQLDKSGLPSDRFFAERPEGSVSTLKIQRTQQEDSAVYLCASSFDSSSYNEQFFGPGTRLTVL.

This clonotype has at least ten counts. V gene TRBV20-1 combines with J gene TRBJ1-5, with D possibly being TRBD1 (6 bases). The CDR3 length is 13 residues. V was trimmed by 5 bases and J by 3 bases, leaving 11 bases between them. Germline V CDR1 and CDR2: DFQATT, SNEGSKA (reference sequence). The CDR3 bases are TGCAGTGCTCCGACAGGCCCCAATCAGCCCCAGCATTTT. Translating gives CSAPTGPNQPQHF.

This clonotype was counted at least ten times. The chain couples TRBV20-1 to TRBJ2-7; TRBD2 is a possible D gene (5 bases). CDR3 size: 13 residues. The V gene's germline CDR1 is DFQATT and CDR2 SNEGSKA (reference sequence). V lost 0 bases, J lost 4 bases, and 10 bases lay in between. The DNA for the CDR3 is TGCAGTGCTAGAGAAGGAGGAAGGTACGAGCAGTACTTC. It specifies CSAREGGRYEQYF.

This clonotype came up many times. This chain uses TRBV7-9 with TRBJ1-4; D gene ambiguous. CDR3 length equals 16 residues. Trimming removed 5 bases at V and 6 bases at J, with 19 bases between. Germline CDR1 reads SEHNR; CDR2 reads FQNEAQ (reference sequence). The CDR3 region is CASSPWGAQEDEKLFF. CDR3 coding DNA: TGTGCCAGCAGCCCCTGGGGTGCCCAGGAGGATGAAAAACTGTTTTTT.

This clonotype was seen repeatedly, ten times or more. The chain uses TRBV7-3 and TRBJ2-3; 7 positions agree with TRBD1. The V segment lost 5 bases and the J segment 9 bases; nucleotides outside the gene matches: 11. Per the germline V gene, CDR1 is SGHTA and CDR2 is FQGTGA. The CDR3 contains 14 residues. CDR3 in DNA: TGTGCCAGCAGCGGGGGACAGCAGAGTTCGACGCAGTATTTT. This codes for CASSGGQQSSTQYF.

This clonotype was detected a few times. The chain has TRBV7-8 and TRBJ2-3; 8 bases fit TRBD2. Germline V lookup: CDR1 SGHVS, CDR2 FQNEAQ. Trimming cost V 3 bases and J 2 bases; bases outside gene matches: 7. The CDR3 contains 16 residues. CDR3 coding DNA: TGTGCCAGCAGCTTTATTTTTAGCGGGATCACAGATACGCAGTATTTT. Translated: CASSFIFSGITDTQYF. The full variable domain, rest sourced from reference TRBV7-8 and TRBJ2-3, is GAGVSQSPRYKVAKRGQDVALRCDPISGHVSLFWYQQALGQGPEFLTYFQNEAQLDKSGLPSDRFFAERPEGSVSTLKIQRTQQEDSAVYLCASSFIFSGITDTQYFGPGTRLTVL.

At least ten counts were recorded for this clonotype. The gene calls are TRBV6-1 and TRBJ2-3; 9 bases fit TRBD2. Germline CDR1 MNHNS, CDR2 SASEGT. V was pared by 5 bases and J by 3 bases, with 9 bases of the junction left unmatched. The CDR3 loop spans 16 amino acids. The CDR3 loop is CASSSASGTWTDTQYF. The CDR3 DNA reads as TGTGCCAGCAGTTCTGCTAGCGGGACCTGGACAGATACGCAGTATTTT.

The CDR3 nucleotides are TGCGCCAGCAGCTTGGCCCCCCTAGCGGGGGTGGCAGATACGCAGTATTTT. Its protein is CASSLAPLAGVADTQYF. The chain combines TRBV5-1 with TRBJ2-3, with TRBD2 matching over 10 bases. After removal of 0 bases from V and 4 bases from J, the junction contained 8 bases not matched to a gene. Germline-derived CDR1 and CDR2 are SGHRS and YFSETQ. The CDR3 covers 17 residues.

The rearrangement uses TRBV6-1 and TRBJ1-4; D possibly corresponds to TRBD1 (6 bases). V was trimmed by 5 bases and J by 3 bases, leaving 13 bases between them. The CDR3 totals 15 residues. Germline loops: CDR1 MNHNS, CDR2 SASEGT. The CDR3 spells CASSYQAGANEKLFF. The DNA for the CDR3 is TGTGCCAGCAGTTATCAGGCAGGGGCTAATGAAAAACTGTTTTTT.

The chain combines TRBV6-1 with TRBJ2-1; TRBD2 agrees at 9 bases. J was trimmed by 5 bases and V by 6 bases; bases with no gene match: 8. Germline CDR1 MNHNS, CDR2 SASEGT. This CDR3 comprises 15 residues. The CDR3 protein is CASRIKRGVHNEQFF. In DNA, the CDR3 is TGTGCCAGCAGGATAAAGCGGGGGGTACACAATGAGCAGTTCTTC.

This clonotype was observed at least ten times. The chain links TRBV28 to TRBJ1-2; D is unresolved. With 3 bases removed from V and 4 bases from J, the gap between germline ends came to 6 bases. Germline lookup yields CDR1 MDHEN and CDR2 SYDVKM. This CDR3 has 12 amino acids. CDR3 coding DNA: TGTGCCAGCAGTTTCGAGGGCTATGGCTACACCTTC. Translated: CASSFEGYGYTF.

Details on this clonotype: This sequence may be a read error, since a much larger clone differs from it by one base. The J gene is TRBJ2-7, the V gene TRBV5-5, with no clear D. Trimming took 3 bases from V and 7 from J, leaving 23 bases between them. This CDR3 has 16 amino acids. CDR1 and CDR2 from the germline V gene are SGHKS and YYEKEE (reference sequence). DNA for the CDR3: TGTGCCAGCAGCTCCCCCCACGGCTCAATGCGCGATGAGCAGTACTTC. Its translation: CASSSPHGSMRDEQYF.